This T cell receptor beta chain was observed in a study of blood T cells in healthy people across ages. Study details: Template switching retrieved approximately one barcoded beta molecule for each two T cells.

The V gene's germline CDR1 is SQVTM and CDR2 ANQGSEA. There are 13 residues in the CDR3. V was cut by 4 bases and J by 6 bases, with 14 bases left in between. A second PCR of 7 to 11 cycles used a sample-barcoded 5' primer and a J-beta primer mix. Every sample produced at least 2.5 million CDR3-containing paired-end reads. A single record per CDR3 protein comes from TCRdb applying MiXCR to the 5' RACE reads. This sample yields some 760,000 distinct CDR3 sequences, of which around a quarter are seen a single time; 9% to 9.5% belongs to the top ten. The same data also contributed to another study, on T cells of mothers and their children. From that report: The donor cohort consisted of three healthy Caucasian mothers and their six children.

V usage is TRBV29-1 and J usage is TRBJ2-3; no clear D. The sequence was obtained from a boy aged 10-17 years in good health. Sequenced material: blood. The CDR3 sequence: CSVVPVRTDTQYF. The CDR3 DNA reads TGCAGCGTTGTGCCGGTGAGGACGGATACGCAGTATTTT.